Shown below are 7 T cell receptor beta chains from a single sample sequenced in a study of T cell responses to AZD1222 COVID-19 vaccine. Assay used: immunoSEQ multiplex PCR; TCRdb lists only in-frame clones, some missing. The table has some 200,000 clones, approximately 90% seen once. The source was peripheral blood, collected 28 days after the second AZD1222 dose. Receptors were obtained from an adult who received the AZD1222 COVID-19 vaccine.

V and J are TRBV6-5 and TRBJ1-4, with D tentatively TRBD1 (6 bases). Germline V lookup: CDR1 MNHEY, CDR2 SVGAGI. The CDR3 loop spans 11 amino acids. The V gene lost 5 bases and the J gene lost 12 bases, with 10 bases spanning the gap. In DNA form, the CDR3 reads TGTGCCAGCAGTACAGGGCGACAACTGTTTTTT. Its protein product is CASSTGRQLFF.

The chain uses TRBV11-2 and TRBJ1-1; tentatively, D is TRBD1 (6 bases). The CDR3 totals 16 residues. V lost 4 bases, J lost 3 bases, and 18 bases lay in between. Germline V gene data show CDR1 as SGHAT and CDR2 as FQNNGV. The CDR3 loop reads CASSSTGKWRDTEAFF. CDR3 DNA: TGTGCCAGCAGCTCAACAGGGAAGTGGAGGGACACTGAAGCTTTCTTT.

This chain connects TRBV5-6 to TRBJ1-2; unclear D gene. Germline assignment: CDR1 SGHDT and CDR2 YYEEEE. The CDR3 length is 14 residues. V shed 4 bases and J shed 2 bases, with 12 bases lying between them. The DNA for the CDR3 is TGTGCCAGCAGCCGTGGTGCTCCCAACTATGGCTACACCTTC. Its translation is CASSRGAPNYGYTF.

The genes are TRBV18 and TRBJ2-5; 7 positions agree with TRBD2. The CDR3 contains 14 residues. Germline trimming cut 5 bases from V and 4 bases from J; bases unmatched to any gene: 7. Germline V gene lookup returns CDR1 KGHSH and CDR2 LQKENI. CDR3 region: CASSERREGETQYF. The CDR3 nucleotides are TGTGCCAGCTCAGAGAGAAGGGAGGGAGAGACCCAGTACTTC.

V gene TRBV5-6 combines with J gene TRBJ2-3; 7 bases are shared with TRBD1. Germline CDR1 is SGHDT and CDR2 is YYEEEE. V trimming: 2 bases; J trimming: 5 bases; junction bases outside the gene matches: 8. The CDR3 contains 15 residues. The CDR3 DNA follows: TGTGCCAGCAGCTTACGTCAGGGGGTGAGAGATACGCAGTATTTT. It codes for CASSLRQGVRDTQYF.

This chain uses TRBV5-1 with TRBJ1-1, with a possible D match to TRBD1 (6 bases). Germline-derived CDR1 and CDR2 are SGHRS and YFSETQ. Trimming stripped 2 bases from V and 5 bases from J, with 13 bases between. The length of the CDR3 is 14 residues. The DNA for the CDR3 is TGCGCCAGCAGCTTTGATATAGGGGGGACTGAAGCTTTCTTT. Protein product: CASSFDIGGTEAFF.

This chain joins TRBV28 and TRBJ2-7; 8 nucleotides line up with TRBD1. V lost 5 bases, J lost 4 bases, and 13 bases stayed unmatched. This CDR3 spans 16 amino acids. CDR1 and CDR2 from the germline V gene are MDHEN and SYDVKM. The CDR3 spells CASSTRTDRVRYEQYF. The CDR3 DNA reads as TGTGCCAGCAGTACCAGGACGGACAGGGTGCGTTACGAGCAGTACTTC.